This T cell receptor beta chain was captured by sequencing in a study of CD8+CD57+ T cells in acquired aplastic anemia. In patients chosen for sequencing, flow cytometry had shown CD8+CD57+ cell expansion. With no exception, the patients had severe acquired aplastic anemia. Blood sampling was performed on the patients, and none of them had received therapy by then. CDR1 and CDR2 (germline): MNHNY, SVGAGI (reference sequence). The trim removed 2 bases at V and 4 bases at J, leaving 2 bases unmatched. This CDR3 contains 13 residues. This clonotype was detected many times. Profiling of TCR beta VDJ combinations and CDR3 sequences used genomic DNA as template. TCRdb independently ran MiXCR on the reads; one entry per CDR3 protein. The sample records about 250,000 distinct CDR3 sequences, approximately 45% being singletons.

The rearrangement joins TRBV6-6 to TRBJ2-7, with 7 bases fitting TRBD1. This TCR was sampled from a human donor with aplastic anemia. Specimen: sorted CD4+, CD8+, or CD8+CD57+ T cells (not recorded which) from PBMCs. This chain's CDR3 is CASSYTDRYEQYF. The CDR3 DNA follows: TGTGCCAGCAGTTACACGGACAGGTACGAGCAGTACTTC.